This T cell receptor (beta chain) is from a study of control samples from healthy donors and cancer patients. This clone was seen just once. Libraries were prepared by immunoSEQ multiplex PCR; TCRdb keeps only in-frame clonotypes and omits some of them. The sample records 90,000 to 100,000 clones, 75% to 85% being singletons. From germline, CDR1 is LNHDA and CDR2 SQIVND (reference sequence). CDR3 length: 15 amino acids. V lost 5 bases to trimming and J lost 5 bases; unmatched junction nucleotides: 8. The sequenced material came from blood. The chain links TRBV19 to TRBJ2-2, with TRBD2 matching over 7 bases. This TCR was sampled from a young woman in good health. CDR3 region: CASSRLAGVTGELFF. The CDR3 bases are TGTGCCAGTAGTCGTCTCGCGGGGGTTACCGGGGAGCTGTTTTTT.